The 27 T cell receptor beta chains in this list originate from one sample, sequenced in a study of shared clonotypes between healthy human individuals. Measured with immunoSEQ multiplex PCR; TCRdb has only the in-frame clones, and not every one. The data show over a million clones, under 80% seen once. Sequenced sample: memory CD4+ T cells sorted from blood. Subset described: CD45RA-negative fraction. The source is a man younger than 30 in good health.

Comments on this clone: The sample contains more than one DNA sequence encoding this CDR3. This chain connects TRBV10-3 to TRBJ1-1; no clear D gene. CDR1 is ENHRY and CDR2 is SYGVKD in the germline V gene. V lost 4 bases and J 8 bases, leaving 8 bases between the germline ends. CDR3 size: 11 residues. CDR3 DNA sequence: TGTGCCATCAGTGCGGGTGGCGAAGCTTTCTTT. The encoded protein is CAISAGGEAFF.

V and J are TRBV7-8 and TRBJ1-6; 8 positions match TRBD1. The germline CDR1 and CDR2 sequences are SGHVS and FQNEAQ. The CDR3 sequence is 16 residues long. V gave up 5 bases and J gave up 14 bases; unmatched junction bases: 17. The CDR3 loop is CASSAEGTGLVLTLHF. Here the CDR3 DNA reads TGTGCCAGCAGCGCCGAAGGGACAGGTCTTGTATTGACCCTCCACTTT.

The chain joins TRBV5-6 to TRBJ2-2; D is possibly TRBD1 (5 bases). Germline lookup yields CDR1 SGHDT and CDR2 YYEEEE. Trimming removed 4 bases from V and 4 bases from J, with 11 bases in between. The CDR3 sequence is 14 residues long. CDR3 residues: CASSVTVATGELFF. The DNA for the CDR3 is TGTGCCAGCAGCGTGACAGTAGCCACCGGGGAGCTGTTTTTT.

The chain uses TRBV11-2 and TRBJ2-7; 9 bases fit TRBD1. Germline trimming cut 5 bases from V and 4 bases from J; bases unmatched to any gene: 12. CDR3 length: 16 amino acids. Germline-derived CDR1 and CDR2 are SGHAT and FQNNGV. This CDR3 is CASSAAWTGDGYEQYF. Here the CDR3 DNA reads TGTGCCAGCAGCGCCGCTTGGACAGGGGACGGTTACGAGCAGTACTTC.

The CDR3 coding sequence is TGTGCCAGCAGCGTAGTGGCTAGCGGAGAGACCCAGTACTTC. Protein sequence: CASSVVASGETQYF. The chain employs TRBV9 and TRBJ2-5, with TRBD2 matching 7 bases. Germline assignment: CDR1 SGDLS and CDR2 YYNGEE. With 0 bases clipped from V and 4 bases from J, the junction kept 3 bases outside the gene matches. This CDR3 spans 14 amino acids.

This clone was recorded once. The chain uses TRBV9 and TRBJ2-2, with a tentative D call TRBD1 (6 bases). The CDR3 is made up of 16 amino acids. Trimming removed 0 bases from V and 1 base from J, with 10 bases in between. Germline CDR1 is SGDLS and CDR2 is YYNGEE. CDR3 sequence (DNA): TGTGCCAGCAGCGTAGTAGGCAGGGGGAACACCGGGGAGCTGTTTTTT. Encoded protein: CASSVVGRGNTGELFF.

V gene TRBV6-1 combines with J gene TRBJ2-5; D might be TRBD1 (5 bases). There are 15 residues in the CDR3. V was trimmed by 3 bases and J by 0 bases, leaving 11 bases between them. CDR1 is MNHNS and CDR2 is SASEGT in the germline V gene. CDR3 amino acids: CASSERQSYQETQYF. The CDR3 DNA reads as TGTGCCAGCAGTGAGCGACAGTCGTACCAAGAGACCCAGTACTTC.

This clone occurred a few times. The CDR3, as DNA: TGCGCCAGCAGCTTGCAGAGGCCCGCGGATACGCAGTATTTT. It codes for CASSLQRPADTQYF. V usage is TRBV5-1 and J usage is TRBJ2-3; D unresolved. Per the germline V gene, CDR1 is SGHRS and CDR2 is YFSETQ. The germline V and J ends were trimmed by 1 base and 6 bases, with 12 bases remaining between them. This CDR3 has 14 amino acids. The full variable domain, completed using reference TRBV5-1 and TRBJ2-3, is KAGVTQTPRYLIKTRGQQVTLSCSPISGHRSVSWYQQTPGQGLQFLFEYFSETQRNKGNFPGRFSGRQFSNSRSEMNVSTLELGDSALYLCASSLQRPADTQYFGPGTRLTVL.

The count of this clone is one. This chain links TRBV18 with TRBJ1-6; D uncertain. The CDR3 is 14 residues long. Germline CDR1 is KGHSH and CDR2 is LQKENI. The V end was cut by 6 bases, the J end by 9 bases, with 15 bases between. CDR3: CASSPKEGGSPLHF. CDR3 in DNA: TGTGCCAGCTCCCCCAAGGAGGGAGGTTCACCCCTCCACTTT.

This CDR3 is CASSLDGRTTGELFF. As DNA, the CDR3 is TGCGCCAGCAGCTTGGACGGCAGGACCACCGGGGAGCTGTTTTTT. This chain connects TRBV5-1 to TRBJ2-2; D call uncertain. Germline CDR1 and CDR2: SGHRS and YFSETQ. The ends were cut back, 0 bases at V and 4 bases at J, with 10 bases in the middle. The CDR3 contains 15 residues.

This chain connects TRBV19 to TRBJ2-1, with 14 bases aligning to TRBD2. The trim removed 7 bases at V and 7 bases at J, leaving 9 bases unmatched. Germline V gene lookup returns CDR1 LNHDA and CDR2 SQIVND (reference sequence). The CDR3 runs to 16 residues. The CDR3 loop reads CASTYRTSGRKNEQFF. DNA for the CDR3: TGTGCCAGTACCTATAGGACTAGCGGGAGGAAAAATGAGCAGTTCTTC.

The J gene is TRBJ2-3, the V gene TRBV25-1; 7 bases match TRBD1. CDR1 and CDR2 from the germline V gene are MGHDK and SYGVNS. The CDR3 has 15 residues. V gave up 6 bases and J gave up 5 bases; unmatched junction bases: 11. The DNA for the CDR3 is TGTGCCAGCAGGTCCGAGGGGGCGCCGAGAGATACGCAGTATTTT. It codes for CASRSEGAPRDTQYF.

This rearrangement joins TRBV2 to TRBJ2-2; 7 bases agree with TRBD1. The length of the CDR3 is 14 residues. After removal of 7 bases from V and 6 bases from J, the junction contained 8 bases not matched to a gene. Looked up from germline, CDR1 is SNHLY and CDR2 is FYNNEI. CDR3 DNA: TGTGCCAGCACCGATAACAGGGGCGCCGGGGAGCTGTTTTTT. Its protein is CASTDNRGAGELFF.

This clone was picked up many times. The gene calls are TRBV7-2 and TRBJ2-2; the D is unclear. The CDR3 consists of 15 residues. V lost 0 bases to trimming and J lost 3 bases, with 8 bases between them. Looked up from germline, CDR1 is SGHTA and CDR2 is FQGNSA. The CDR3 region has the DNA TGTGCCAGCAGCTTAGCGCTTCGTGACACCGGGGAGCTGTTTTTT. Translated, it gives CASSLALRDTGELFF.

Comments on this clone: Other DNA sequences within the sample encode an identical CDR3. The rearrangement joins TRBV7-9 to TRBJ2-7; D gene unclear. In germline, CDR1 is SEHNR, CDR2 FQNEAQ (reference sequence). This CDR3 is built from 13 residues. Trimming left V 5 bases short and J 1 base short, with 9 bases between. Here the CDR3 DNA reads TGTGCCAGCAGCCCCAGCAATTCCTACGAGCAGTACTTC. It encodes CASSPSNSYEQYF.

This clone was observed at least ten times. The chain carries TRBV20-1 and TRBJ2-1, with D possibly matching TRBD2 (6 bases). The length of the CDR3 is 11 residues. Germline V gene data show CDR1 as DFQATT and CDR2 as SNEGSKA (reference sequence). The V end was cut by 7 bases, the J end by 7 bases, with 11 bases between. The CDR3 DNA sequence: TGCAGTGTAGTAGCGGTTAATGAGCAGTTCTTC. It yields the protein CSVVAVNEQFF.

This chain joins TRBV5-1 and TRBJ1-6; 7 nucleotides agree with TRBD1. With 0 bases clipped from V and 9 bases from J, the junction kept 6 bases outside the gene matches. The CDR3 runs 15 residues. The germline V gene has CDR1 SGHRS and CDR2 YFSETQ. The CDR3 DNA reads as TGCGCCAGCAGCTTGGAGCTACAGGGGAGTTCACCCCTCCACTTT. It encodes CASSLELQGSSPLHF.

The CDR3 is CASSSSLGEKLFF. CDR3 in DNA: TGTGCCAGCAGCTCGTCGTTGGGTGAAAAACTGTTTTTT. This chain joins TRBV11-2 and TRBJ1-4; D is undetermined. The length of the CDR3 is 13 residues. In germline, CDR1 is SGHAT, CDR2 FQNNGV. Between the trimmed V and J ends, which lost 4 bases and 7 bases, there was a span of 10 bases.

J is TRBJ1-5 and V is TRBV4-3, with D uncertain. Trimming took 2 bases from V and 6 from J, leaving 11 bases between them. The CDR3 loop spans 14 amino acids. Germline-derived CDR1 and CDR2 are LGHNA and YSLEER. CDR3: CASSQLVGGQPQHF. The CDR3 bases are TGCGCCAGCAGCCAATTAGTGGGCGGTCAGCCCCAGCATTTT.

The gene calls are TRBV23-1 and TRBJ2-7; TRBD1 is a possible D gene (6 bases). TRBV23-1 falls under the ORF class, with uncertain function. The CDR3 runs 14 residues. The V gene lost 3 bases and the J gene lost 5 bases, with 14 bases spanning the gap. The CDR3 loop is CASSHYRVVDEQYF. The CDR3 DNA reads as TGCGCCAGCAGTCACTACAGGGTGGTCGACGAGCAGTACTTC.

The V call is TRBV5-5, the J call TRBJ1-2; D might be TRBD1 (5 bases). Trimming cost V 3 bases and J 8 bases, with 11 bases left between them. Germline-derived CDR1 and CDR2 are SGHKS and YYEKEE (reference sequence). CDR3 length equals 12 residues. The CDR3, as DNA: TGTGCCAGCAGCTCAGGGACCGGGGGCTACACCTTC. This gives the protein CASSSGTGGYTF.

The rearrangement uses TRBV10-3 and TRBJ1-4; D perhaps matches TRBD1 (6 bases). The germline V gene has CDR1 ENHRY and CDR2 SYGVKD. Deletions cut 4 bases from V and 6 bases from J, with 9 bases between. This CDR3 comprises 13 residues. CDR3 DNA: TGTGCCATCAGTGTTAACAGGGATGAAAAACTGTTTTTT. The encoded protein is CAISVNRDEKLFF.

V and J are TRBV19 and TRBJ1-6; D gene ambiguous. The ends were cut back, 6 bases at V and 7 bases at J, with 16 bases in the middle. Germline V gives CDR1 LNHDA, CDR2 SQIVND (reference sequence). The CDR3 has 15 amino acids. CDR3 nucleotide sequence: TGTGCCAGTAGCCCAGGTCACAGCCCGAATTCACCCCTCCACTTT. It translates to CASSPGHSPNSPLHF. Variable domain in full (rest from reference TRBV19 and TRBJ1-6): DGGITQSPKYLFRKEGQNVTLSCEQNLNHDAMYWYRQDPGQGLRLIYYSQIVNDFQKGDIAEGYSVSREKKESFPLTVTSAQKNPTAFYLCASSPGHSPNSPLHFGNGTRLTVT.

V usage is TRBV28 and J usage is TRBJ2-1; D is uncertain. Germline CDR1 and CDR2: MDHEN and SYDVKM. Trimming removed 3 bases at V and 5 bases at J, with 8 bases between. The CDR3 is made up of 13 amino acids. The CDR3 spells CASSFAGDNEQFF. The CDR3 DNA follows: TGTGCCAGCAGTTTTGCTGGGGACAATGAGCAGTTCTTC.

The V gene is TRBV19, the J gene TRBJ2-7; TRBD1 might be the D (6 bases). Germline values: CDR1 LNHDA, CDR2 SQIVND (reference sequence). The CDR3 consists of 13 residues. V shed 8 bases and J shed 2 bases, with 13 bases lying between them. CDR3 sequence reads: CASLDSATYEQYF. CDR3 nucleotide sequence: TGTGCCAGTCTGGACAGCGCTACCTACGAGCAGTACTTC. The full variable domain, rest sourced from reference TRBV19 and TRBJ2-7, is DGGITQSPKYLFRKEGQNVTLSCEQNLNHDAMYWYRQDPGQGLRLIYYSQIVNDFQKGDIAEGYSVSREKKESFPLTVTSAQKNPTAFYLCASLDSATYEQYFGPGTRLTVT.

V and J are TRBV27 and TRBJ2-7; D possibly corresponds to TRBD2 (6 bases). The CDR3 consists of 14 residues. V was trimmed by 4 bases and J by 0 bases, leaving 10 bases between them. CDR1 is MNHEY, CDR2 SMNVEV, per germline (reference sequence). The CDR3 region has the DNA TGTGCCAGCAGTTGGGGCGGGACCTCCTACGAGCAGTACTTC. It specifies CASSWGGTSYEQYF.

This clone was counted a few times. This CDR3 reads CAWSEDRYNSPLHF. Here the CDR3 DNA reads TGTGCCTGGAGTGAGGACCGCTATAATTCACCCCTCCACTTT. The chain joins TRBV30 to TRBJ1-6, with D unclear. The V gene lost 1 base and the J gene lost 3 bases, with 7 bases spanning the gap. Germline lookup yields CDR1 GTSNPN and CDR2 SVGIG (reference sequence). The CDR3 runs to 14 residues.